This TCR beta chain appears in the sequencing data of a study of T cell repertoires and HLA-DP antigens. In the study overall: One alloantigen had roughly nine groove amino acid differences from self, the other one. DNA input averaged approximately 230 ng in sorted CD137+CD4+ and around 1,100 ng in pre-culture CD4+.

Germline V gene sequence: CDR1 SNHLY, CDR2 FYNNEI. After removal of 8 bases from V and 6 bases from J, the junction contained 0 bases not matched to a gene. The CDR3 is made up of 13 amino acids. The primer mix covered 54 TRBV segments and 13 TRBJ segments. Pre-culture CD4+ samples were sequenced deeply, targeting roughly 200,000 T cell genomes. Generated by immunoSEQ multiplex PCR, the TCRdb table keeps only in-frame clones and is missing some. The sample shows some 110,000 clones, 80% to 95% of them seen only once. This clone was detected a few times. No antigen is known for it. The sample comprised CD4+ T cells from PBMCs. This TCR was recovered from a woman aged 18-29 years in good health and CMV-seronegative. V is TRBV2 and J is TRBJ2-2; 13 bases agree with TRBD2. In nucleotides, the CDR3 is TGTGCCAGCGGACTAGCGGGAGCCGGGGAGCTGTTTTTT. Its protein product is CASGLAGAGELFF.